This TCR beta chain comes out of a study of T cell repertoires in cytomegalovirus infection. Study context: HLA-B-restricted CMV epitopes that are well studied were used alongside recently identified HLA-C-restricted ones. A matching HLA type, together with CMV infection, was signaled by public TCR beta signatures. Study-wide points: CMV-specific TCR beta clonotypes restricted by HLA-C dominated the ex vivo response. The study identified carriers of CMV plus the relevant HLA from cumulative public TCR beta family frequency.

To note about this clonotype: The antigen is unknown.

Via MiXCR, TCRdb re-called the reads, giving one row per CDR3 protein. The repertoire holds under 500,000 distinct CDR3 sequences, 42% seen once, with about 41% in the top ten. The CDR3 is made up of 11 amino acids. The germline V and J ends were trimmed by 10 bases and 7 bases, with 10 bases remaining between them. The TCR originated in a human donor in good health (CMV status not recorded). Some clones in this sample may be carry-over from other donors' samples. J is TRBJ2-2 and V is TRBV12-3 or TRBV12-4, with TRBD2 as a possible D gene (5 bases). The source was cultured PBMCs, collected from culture after CMV antigen stimulation. The CDR3 is CAIGESGELFF. The CDR3 DNA reads TGTGCCATCGGGGAGAGCGGGGAGCTGTTTTTT.